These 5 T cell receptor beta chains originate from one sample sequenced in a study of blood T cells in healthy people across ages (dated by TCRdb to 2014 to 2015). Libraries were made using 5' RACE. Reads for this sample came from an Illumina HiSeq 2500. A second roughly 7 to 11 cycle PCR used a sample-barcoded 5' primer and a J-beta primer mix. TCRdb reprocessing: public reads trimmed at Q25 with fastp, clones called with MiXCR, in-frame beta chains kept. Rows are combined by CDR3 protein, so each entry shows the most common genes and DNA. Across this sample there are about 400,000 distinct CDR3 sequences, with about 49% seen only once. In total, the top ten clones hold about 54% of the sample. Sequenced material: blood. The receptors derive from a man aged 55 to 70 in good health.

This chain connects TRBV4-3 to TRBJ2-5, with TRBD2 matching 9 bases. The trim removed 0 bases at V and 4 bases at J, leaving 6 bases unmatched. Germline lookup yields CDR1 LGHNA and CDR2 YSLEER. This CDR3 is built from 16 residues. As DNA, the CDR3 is TGCGCCAGCAGCCAAGATTGGGCGGGAGGGCTAGAGACCCAGTACTTC. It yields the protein CASSQDWAGGLETQYF.

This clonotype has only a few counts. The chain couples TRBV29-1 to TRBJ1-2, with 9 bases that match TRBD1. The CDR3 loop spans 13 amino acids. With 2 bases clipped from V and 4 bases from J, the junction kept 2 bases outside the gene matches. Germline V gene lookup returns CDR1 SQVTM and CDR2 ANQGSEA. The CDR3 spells CSVERDRVYGYTF. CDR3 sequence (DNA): TGCAGCGTTGAACGGGACAGGGTCTATGGCTACACCTTC.

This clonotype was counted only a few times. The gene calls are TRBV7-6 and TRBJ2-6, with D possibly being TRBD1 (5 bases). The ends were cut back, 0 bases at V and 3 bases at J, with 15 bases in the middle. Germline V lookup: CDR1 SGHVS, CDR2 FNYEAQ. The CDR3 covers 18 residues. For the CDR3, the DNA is TGTGCCAGCAGCTTAGCCATCCCAGGGCCTGGTGGGGCCAACGTCCTGACTTTC. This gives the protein CASSLAIPGPGGANVLTF.

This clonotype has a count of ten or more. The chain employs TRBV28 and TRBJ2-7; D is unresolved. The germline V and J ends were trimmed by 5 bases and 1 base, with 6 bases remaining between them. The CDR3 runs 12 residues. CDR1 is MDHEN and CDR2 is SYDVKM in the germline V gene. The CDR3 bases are TGTGCCAGCAGTGGCAGATCCTACGAGCAGTACTTC. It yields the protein CASSGRSYEQYF.

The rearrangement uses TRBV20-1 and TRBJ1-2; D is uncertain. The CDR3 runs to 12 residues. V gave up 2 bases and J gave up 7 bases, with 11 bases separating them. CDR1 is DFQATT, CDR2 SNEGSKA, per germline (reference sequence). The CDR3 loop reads CSARPDIFGYTF. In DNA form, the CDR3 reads TGCAGTGCTAGACCCGACATTTTTGGCTACACCTTC.